This T cell receptor (beta chain) comes out of a study of cytomegalovirus exposure and HLA in healthy donors. The PCR contained 60 Vbeta and 13 Jbeta primers. The assay was immunoSEQ multiplex PCR, and TCRdb's table has in-frame clones only and misses some. There are around 150,000 clones in the sample; 71% occur only once, and 2.8% lies in the top ten. V was pared by 6 bases and J by 0 bases, with 12 bases between. In germline, CDR1 is SGHVS, CDR2 FQNEAQ. The CDR3 is made up of 15 amino acids. Sequencing was carried out using PBMCs. The receptor comes from a woman aged 25 to 39 in good health and CMV-seronegative. V is TRBV7-8 and J is TRBJ2-1, with D possibly matching TRBD2 (6 bases). This CDR3 reads CASRGGSSSYNEQFF. The DNA of the CDR3 is TGTGCCAGCAGGGGAGGATCGAGCTCCTACAATGAGCAGTTCTTC.